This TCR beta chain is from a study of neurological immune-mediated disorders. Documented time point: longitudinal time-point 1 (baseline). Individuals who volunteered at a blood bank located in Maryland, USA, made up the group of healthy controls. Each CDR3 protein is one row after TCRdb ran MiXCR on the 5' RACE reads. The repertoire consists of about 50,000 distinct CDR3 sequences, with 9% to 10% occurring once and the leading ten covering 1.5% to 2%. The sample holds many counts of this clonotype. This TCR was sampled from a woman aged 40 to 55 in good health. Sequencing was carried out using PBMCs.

The CDR3 protein is CASSYSLDYMYEQYF. The CDR3 coding sequence is TGTGCCAGCAGTTACTCGTTAGACTATATGTACGAGCAGTACTTC. The rearrangement uses TRBV6-5 and TRBJ2-7; D may be TRBD2 (5 bases). The CDR3 runs to 15 residues. V lost 0 bases and J lost 4, with 13 bases in between. Germline V lookup: CDR1 MNHEY, CDR2 SVGAGI.